Listed below are T cell receptor beta chains from one sample, sequenced in a study of blood T cell repertoires in COVID-19. Libraries were prepared by immunoSEQ multiplex PCR; TCRdb keeps only in-frame clonotypes and omits some of them. Here the sample spans 84,000 or so clones, about 73% being singletons. Sample: peripheral blood. These receptor sequences come from a man in his 60s with COVID-19, enrolled during active disease. Each CDR3 is given with its conserved first and last residue. D genes are given only for firm matches. A clone size is listed for some rows: how often the clone was seen (once, few, many), or a class if it is expanded.

v_call	d_call	j_call	clone_size	cdr3_nt	cdr3_aa
TRBV7-8	TRBD1	TRBJ1-1	.	TGTGCCAGCAGCCGCCGGGACAGGAACACTGAAGCTTTCTTT	CASSRRDRNTEAFF
TRBV11-2	TRBD1	TRBJ2-3	.	TGTGCCAGCAGCTTAGAGGGGACAGGGTATCGCACAGATACGCAGTATTTT	CASSLEGTGYRTDTQYF
TRBV11-2	TRBD1	TRBJ1-2	.	TGTGCCAGCAGCTTAGGATCCACGACAGGGAATATCAACTATGGCTACACCTTC	CASSLGSTTGNINYGYTF
TRBV7-9	.	TRBJ2-3	.	TGTGCCAGCAGCTTAGCCACTGGTAGCACAGATACGCAGTATTTT	CASSLATGSTDTQYF
TRBV4-3	TRBD1	TRBJ1-2	few	TGCGCCAGCAGCTCTCGGACAGGGGGACCCTATGGCTACACCTTC	CASSSRTGGPYGYTF
TRBV12-1	.	TRBJ1-2	.	TGTGCCAGCAGCCCGCCTCCCACAGAGCTGAGTGGCTACACCTTC	CASSPPPTELSGYTF
TRBV5-4	.	TRBJ2-7	.	TGTGCCAGCAGCTCGCGCGGGACGCATGGGCAGTACTTC	CASSSRGTHGQYF
TRBV5-1	.	TRBJ2-5	.	TGCGCCAGCAGCTTGGTGGGGGGCCAAGAGACCCAGTACTTC	CASSLVGGQETQYF
TRBV5-4	TRBD1	TRBJ1-4	once	TGTGCCAGCAGCTTGAGAGAACAGGGGGGGGAAAAACTGTTTTTT	CASSLREQGGEKLFF
TRBV11-2	TRBD2	TRBJ2-5	.	TGTGCCAGCAGCCCGAGGACTAGCGGGAGTCTGGAGACCCAGTACTTC	CASSPRTSGSLETQYF
TRBV5-4	.	TRBJ2-5	.	TGTGCCAGCAGCTACGCCGACGGGGTCCTAGAGACCCAGTACTTC	CASSYADGVLETQYF
TRBV6-2/TRBV6-3	.	TRBJ2-1	once	TGTGCCAGCAGTTACGCAGCGGAGCCCCCCTACAATGAGCAGTTCTTC	CASSYAAEPPYNEQFF
TRBV13	.	TRBJ1-4	.	TGTGCCAGCAGCTTAGATGGGAAAAGGGGGAATGAAAAACTGTTTTTT	CASSLDGKRGNEKLFF
TRBV21-1	.	TRBJ1-1	.	TGTGCCAGCAGCCGATCCGACAGGCCCAACACTGAAGCTTTCTTT	CASSRSDRPNTEAFF
TRBV5-4	TRBD1	TRBJ1-6	.	TGTGCCAGCAAGGAGGGACAGGAAAATTCACCCCTCCACTTT	CASKEGQENSPLHF
TRBV3-1/TRBV3-2	.	TRBJ1-5	.	TGTGCCAGCAGCCAAGATGTAAATCAGCCCCAGCATTTT	CASSQDVNQPQHF
TRBV7-3	.	TRBJ2-1	.	TGTGCCAGCAGCCTCCTAGCGTACTCCTACAATGAGCAGTTCTTC	CASSLLAYSYNEQFF
TRBV29-1	TRBD1	TRBJ1-2	.	TGCAGCGCAAGACAGGGGCTTGATGGCTACACCTTC	CSARQGLDGYTF
TRBV3-1/TRBV3-2	TRBD1	TRBJ2-1	.	TGTGCCAGCAGCCAAGAGAGGGGGCTCCGCGAGCAGTTCTTC	CASSQERGLREQFF
TRBV6-5	.	TRBJ2-1	.	TGTGCCAGCAGTAAACTAGCTCCCTACAATGAGCAGTTCTTC	CASSKLAPYNEQFF